This TCR beta chain was documented in a study of T cell responses to AZD1222 COVID-19 vaccine. TCRdb's table, derived via immunoSEQ multiplex PCR, lists solely in-frame clones and lacks some. The sample lists roughly 150,000 clones, over 90% occurring once. V dropped 3 bases and J dropped 6; count of bases not matched to a gene: 3. The length of the CDR3 is 14 residues. The germline V gene encodes CDR1 LNHNV and CDR2 YYDKDF (reference sequence). The chain uses TRBV15 and TRBJ2-7; TRBD2 agrees at 12 bases. Source: peripheral blood, taken on day 0 of AZD1222 vaccination. This receptor was obtained from an adult in good health. Here the CDR3 DNA reads TGTGCCACCAGCAGTCGACTAGCGGGAGTCGAGCAGTACTTC. It is translated as CATSSRLAGVEQYF.